This entry features one T cell receptor (beta chain) sequence. This sample is part of a study of blood T cell repertoires in COVID-19. Overall study: PBMCs, B-cell-depleted T cells, or T cells provided the cDNA or gDNA that made up the material.

Germline CDR1 and CDR2: LNHNV and YYDKDF (reference sequence). V was pared by 3 bases and J by 7 bases, with 9 bases of the junction left unmatched. The CDR3 extends over 17 amino acids. In the authors' methods: It was from reference gene primer amplification that nucleated cell counts were estimated. Assay used: immunoSEQ multiplex PCR; TCRdb lists only in-frame clones, some missing. The DNA was the basis for D and trimming; V, J and clone size are from that table. The table lists 60,000 to 75,000 clones, 70% to 90% of them singletons. This sequence originates from a human donor in a cohort sampled during active COVID-19. V and J are TRBV15 and TRBJ2-1; 13 bases fit TRBD2. Sequencing was done on a sample of peripheral blood. The CDR3 reads CATSRGPGLAGENEQFF. The CDR3, as DNA: TGTGCCACCAGCAGGGGGCCTGGACTAGCGGGAGAGAATGAGCAGTTCTTC.